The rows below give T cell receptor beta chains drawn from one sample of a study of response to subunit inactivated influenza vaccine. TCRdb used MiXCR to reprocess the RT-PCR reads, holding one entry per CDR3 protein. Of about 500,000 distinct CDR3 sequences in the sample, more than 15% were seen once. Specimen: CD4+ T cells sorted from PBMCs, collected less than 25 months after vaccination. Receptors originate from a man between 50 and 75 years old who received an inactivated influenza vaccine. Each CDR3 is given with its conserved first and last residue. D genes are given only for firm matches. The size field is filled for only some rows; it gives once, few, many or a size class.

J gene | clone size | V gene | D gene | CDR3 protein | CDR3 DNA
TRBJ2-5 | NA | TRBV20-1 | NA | CSASDRRGQETQYF | TGCAGTGCTTCGGACCGCCGGGGACAAGAGACCCAGTACTTC
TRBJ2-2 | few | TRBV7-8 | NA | CASSQRGDYTGELFF | TGTGCCAGCAGCCAAAGGGGGGACTACACCGGGGAGCTGTTTTTT
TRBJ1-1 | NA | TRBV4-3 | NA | CASSQDTGPTEAFF | TGCGCCAGCAGCCAAGACACAGGACCCACTGAAGCTTTCTTT
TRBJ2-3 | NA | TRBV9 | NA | CASSPIVQDREYF | TGTGCCAGCAGCCCCATCGTGCAGGACCGGGAGTATTTT
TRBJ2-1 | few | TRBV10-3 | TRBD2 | CAISERLAGGYNEQFF | TGTGCCATCAGTGAGAGGTTAGCGGGAGGGTACAATGAGCAGTTCTTC
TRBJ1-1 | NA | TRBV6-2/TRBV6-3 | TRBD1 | CASRYSGQGAEAFF | TGTGCCAGCAGATATTCCGGACAGGGCGCTGAAGCTTTCTTT
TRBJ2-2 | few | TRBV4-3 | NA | CASSQDSFGGELFF | TGCGCCAGCAGCCAAGATAGCTTTGGCGGGGAGCTGTTTTTT
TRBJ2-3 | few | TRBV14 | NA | CASSQDSRAPQYF | TGTGCCAGCAGCCAAGATTCGAGGGCCCCACAGTATTTT
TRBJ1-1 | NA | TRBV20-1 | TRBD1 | CSARVQGAWTEAFF | TGCAGTGCTAGAGTACAGGGGGCATGGACTGAAGCTTTCTTT
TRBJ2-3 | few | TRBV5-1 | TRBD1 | CASSLAPTGGSTDTQYF | TGCGCCAGCAGCTTGGCCCCGACAGGGGGTAGCACAGATACGCAGTATTTT
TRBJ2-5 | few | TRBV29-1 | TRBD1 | CSVESGGGETQYF | TGCAGCGTTGAATCAGGGGGCGGAGAGACCCAGTACTTC
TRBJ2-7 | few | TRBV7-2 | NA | CASSLTMEYSYEQYF | TGTGCCAGCAGCTTAACGATGGAATACTCCTACGAGCAGTACTTC
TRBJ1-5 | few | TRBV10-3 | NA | CAISREYSNQPQHF | TGTGCCATCAGCAGGGAATATAGCAATCAGCCCCAGCATTTT
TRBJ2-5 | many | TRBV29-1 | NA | CSVENPGRKTQYF | TGCAGCGTTGAAAACCCGGGACGAAAGACCCAGTACTTC
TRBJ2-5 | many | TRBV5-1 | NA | CASSLNRALQETQYF | TGCGCCAGCAGCTTGAACAGGGCGCTTCAGGAGACCCAGTACTTC